The 15 T cell receptor beta chains listed next were all sequenced from one sample in a study of CD8 T cells in Susac syndrome. An input of about 0.5 to 1 ug of RNA was subjected to reverse transcription using random hexamers. TCRdb analysed the immunoSEQ multiplex PCR reads with MiXCR anew, one entry per CDR3 protein. The sample includes 150,000 to 200,000 distinct CDR3 sequences, approximately 95% of them seen just once. Sequencing used CD8+ T cells from PBMCs. These TCRs come from a human donor with Susac syndrome.

The chain joins TRBV29-1 to TRBJ2-4, with D unclear. This CDR3 spans 14 amino acids. V lost 7 bases, J lost 1 base, and 14 bases lay in between. In germline, CDR1 is SQVTM, CDR2 ANQGSEA. The CDR3 sequence is CSAKTGTAKNIQYF. CDR3 bases: TGCAGCGCGAAGACGGGCACGGCCAAAAACATTCAGTACTTC.

The J gene is TRBJ2-7, the V gene TRBV28; 9 bases align to TRBD1. With V trimmed by 7 bases and J by 0 bases, 4 bases remained unmatched. The CDR3 totals 14 residues. From germline, CDR1 is MDHEN and CDR2 SYDVKM. The CDR3 sequence is CASTAQGASYEQYF. DNA for the CDR3: TGTGCCAGCACCGCACAGGGGGCCTCCTACGAGCAGTACTTC.

V gene TRBV20-1 combines with J gene TRBJ1-1; the D is unclear. V gave up 0 bases and J gave up 5 bases, with 7 bases separating them. CDR3 size: 12 residues. Germline V CDR1 and CDR2: DFQATT, SNEGSKA (reference sequence). In DNA form, the CDR3 reads TGCAGTGCTAGAGACTTGGGGACTGAAGCTTTCTTT. This gives the protein CSARDLGTEAFF.

V usage is TRBV5-4 and J usage is TRBJ2-3, with 8 bases that match TRBD1. The germline CDR1 and CDR2 sequences are SGHNT and YYREEE (reference sequence). CDR3 length: 12 residues. With 6 bases clipped from V and 6 bases from J, the junction kept 3 bases outside the gene matches. The CDR3 DNA is TGTGCCAGCATGAACAGGGGGGATACGCAGTATTTT. Protein sequence: CASMNRGDTQYF. Full variable domain (rest looked up from reference TRBV5-4 and TRBJ2-3): ETGVTQSPTHLIKTRGQQVTLRCSSQSGHNTVSWYQQALGQGPQFIFQYYREEENGRGNFPPRFSGLQFPNYSSELNVNALELDDSALYLCASMNRGDTQYFGPGTRLTVL.

The V and J genes are TRBV11-2 and TRBJ2-1; D unclear. The ends were cut back, 5 bases at V and 9 bases at J, with 17 bases in the middle. CDR3 length equals 14 residues. Germline V gene sequence: CDR1 SGHAT, CDR2 FQNNGV. The DNA of the CDR3 is TGTGCCAGCAGCCCCGATCGTTTAGCTAGTGAGCAGTTCTTC. Residues: CASSPDRLASEQFF. The whole variable domain, filled in from reference TRBV11-2 and TRBJ2-1, reads EAGVAQSPRYKIIEKRQSVAFWCNPISGHATLYWYQQILGQGPKLLIQFQNNGVVDDSQLPKDRFSAERLKGVDSTLKIQPAKLEDSAVYLCASSPDRLASEQFFGPGTRLTVL.

The chain carries TRBV29-1 and TRBJ2-7, with D perhaps TRBD2 (5 bases). V lost 7 bases, J lost 5 bases, and 18 bases lay in between. CDR3 length equals 13 residues. The germline V gene encodes CDR1 SQVTM and CDR2 ANQGSEA. CDR3 DNA sequence: TGCAGCGCTCGAGCCTCGACGGGGAACGAGCAGTACTTC. Protein product: CSARASTGNEQYF.

The chain couples TRBV7-8 to TRBJ2-1, with TRBD2 as a possible D gene (6 bases). This CDR3 has 14 amino acids. CDR1 is SGHVS and CDR2 is FQNEAQ in the germline V gene. Trimming removed 5 bases from V and 12 bases from J, with 20 bases in between. This CDR3 is CASSGRRETLVQFF. DNA of the CDR3: TGTGCCAGCAGCGGCCGACGGGAGACGCTAGTGCAGTTCTTC.

This clonotype was seen just once. The rearrangement uses TRBV4-1 and TRBJ2-5; 10 nucleotides agree with TRBD2. J gave up 5 bases and V 3 bases, and 9 bases lay outside the gene matches. The length of the CDR3 is 16 residues. Germline V gene sequence: CDR1 MGHRA, CDR2 YSYEKL. The CDR3 reads CASSHSRAGGEETQYF. Here the CDR3 DNA reads TGCGCCAGCAGCCACTCGAGAGCGGGAGGGGAGGAGACCCAGTACTTC.

The chain has TRBV30 and TRBJ1-5, with D hard to call. CDR1 GTSNPN and CDR2 SVGIG come from the germline V gene (reference sequence). The CDR3 has 15 residues. Trimming removed 3 bases from V and 0 bases from J, with 12 bases in between. CDR3 sequence (DNA): TGTGCCTGGAGAGGGCCACAACTTAGCAATCAGCCCCAGCATTTT. Translation gives CAWRGPQLSNQPQHF.

The chain links TRBV7-9 to TRBJ1-5; 8 bases match TRBD1. V was pared by 4 bases and J by 5 bases, with 7 bases of the junction left unmatched. The CDR3 is 15 residues long. The V gene's germline CDR1 is SEHNR and CDR2 FQNEAQ (reference sequence). The CDR3 region has the DNA TGTGCCAGCAGCTCCTCGGACAGGGCGCATCAGCCCCAGCATTTT. Translating gives CASSSSDRAHQPQHF.

The chain has TRBV6-5 and TRBJ2-1; TRBD2 is a possible D gene (6 bases). V shed 5 bases and J shed 7 bases, with 9 bases lying between them. There are 12 residues in the CDR3. Germline V gene lookup returns CDR1 MNHEY and CDR2 SVGAGI. CDR3 in DNA: TGTGCCAGCAGTCCGGGAGTGAATGAGCAGTTCTTC. Translation: CASSPGVNEQFF.

As concerns this clonotype: A read error may account for a junction end that differs from germline. The chain carries TRBV4-1 and TRBJ2-1; perhaps D is TRBD1 or TRBD2 (5 bases each). CDR3 length equals 14 residues. Germline CDR1 and CDR2: MGHRA and YSYEKL. CDR3 residues: CASTQGSGSNEQFF. The CDR3 DNA sequence: TGCGCCAGCACCCAAGGGTCAGGGAGCAATGAGCAGTTCTTC.

The genes are TRBV29-1 and TRBJ1-1, with a possible D match to TRBD1 (5 bases). CDR3 size: 10 residues. Per the germline V gene, CDR1 is SQVTM and CDR2 is ANQGSEA. Trimming stripped 3 bases from V and 10 bases from J, with 9 bases between. CDR3 region: CSVDRGGAFF. CDR3 DNA: TGCAGCGTTGATCGGGGGGGAGCTTTCTTT. The variable domain in full, with the rest retrieved from reference TRBV29-1 and TRBJ1-1, is SAVISQKPSRDICQRGTSLTIQCQVDSQVTMMFWYRQQPGQSLTLIATANQGSEATYESGFVIDKFPISRPNLTFSTLTVSNMSPEDSSIYLCSVDRGGAFFGQGTRLTVV.

The CDR3 sequence: CASSPRDRGTDTQYF. The CDR3, as DNA: TGTGCCAGCAGCCCCCGGGACAGGGGGACAGATACGCAGTATTTT. V is TRBV4-2 and J is TRBJ2-3, with 11 bases that match TRBD1. This CDR3 contains 15 residues. The germline CDR1 and CDR2 sequences are LGHNA and YNFKEQ. V was pared by 4 bases and J by 3 bases, with 3 bases of the junction left unmatched.

This clonotype was seen a single time. The chain employs TRBV2 and TRBJ1-1; D uncertain. CDR1 and CDR2 (germline): SNHLY, FYNNEI. The CDR3 has 10 amino acids. The V and J ends lost 3 bases and 7 bases respectively, with 3 bases between them. The CDR3 loop is CASSDYEAFF. The CDR3 DNA reads TGTGCCAGCAGTGATTATGAAGCTTTCTTT.